The following is a TCR beta chain sequence with its context. What it recognizes is unknown. This entry comes from a study of stem cell transplantation in POMP-related autoinflammatory disease. Study in general: Pre-transplant patients had naive-skewed CD4+ T cells and few CD8+ T cells. Study conclusions and caveats: Unique TRB V-J gene pairings were limited in number in patients with PRAID. A trend toward lower repertoire diversity and greater clonality appeared in every analyzed T-cell subset of PRAID patients.

Prominent immunodeficiency with autoinflammation defined PRAID. Here immunoSEQ multiplex PCR was the method, and the copy in TCRdb shows in-frame clones only, minus some. The data show tens of thousands of clones, around 83% seen once. Germline V gene lookup returns CDR1 SEHNR and CDR2 FQNEAQ (reference sequence). V was pared by 2 bases and J by 5 bases, with 6 bases between. The CDR3 covers 12 residues. The receptor comes from a human donor with POMP-related autoinflammation and immune dysregulation (PRAID). V and J are TRBV7-9 and TRBJ1-1, with D uncertain. The material sequenced was CD4+ T cells from PBMCs, taken before stem cell transplantation. The CDR3 loop reads CASSLLGTEAFF. CDR3 in DNA: TGTGCCAGCAGCTTACTTGGGACTGAAGCTTTCTTT.